This T cell receptor beta chain was documented in a study of blood T cell repertoires in COVID-19. Germline values: CDR1 SGHRS, CDR2 YFSETQ. Trimming at V came to 1 base and at J to 1 base, leaving 10 bases not matched to a gene. This CDR3 is built from 17 residues. Assay used: immunoSEQ multiplex PCR; TCRdb lists only in-frame clones, some missing. Of about 260,000 clones listed, around 92% are singletons. The source material was peripheral blood. V is TRBV5-1 and J is TRBJ1-1, with 7 nucleotides matching TRBD1. This sequence was found in a person aged 18-35 years with COVID-19, enrolled during active disease. The CDR3 protein is CASSLNKIGTANTEAFF. The CDR3 region has the DNA TGCGCCAGCAGCTTGAACAAGATTGGGACAGCGAACACTGAAGCTTTCTTT. The full variable domain, completed using reference TRBV5-1 and TRBJ1-1, is KAGVTQTPRYLIKTRGQQVTLSCSPISGHRSVSWYQQTPGQGLQFLFEYFSETQRNKGNFPGRFSGRQFSNSRSEMNVSTLELGDSALYLCASSLNKIGTANTEAFFGQGTRLTVV.